Listed below are T cell receptor beta chains from one sample, sequenced in a study of cytomegalovirus exposure and HLA in healthy donors. Profiling relied on immunoSEQ multiplex PCR, and the TCRdb table lists in-frame clones only, not all of them. The table shows about 120,000 clones, with 65% to 80% occurring only once. Sequencing was done on a sample of PBMCs. All receptors derive from a man in his thirties or forties in good health and CMV-seropositive. Each CDR3 is given with its conserved first and last residue. A D gene is named only where the DNA matches it firmly. Part of the rows lack a size; the others show once, few, many or a class for expanded clones.

V gene: TRBV7-9
D gene: .
J gene: TRBJ1-1
clone size: .
CDR3 DNA: TGTGCCAGCAGCTTAGGTTACTTTGAAGCTTTCTTT
CDR3 protein: CASSLGYFEAFF

V gene: TRBV6-6
D gene: .
J gene: TRBJ2-1
clone size: .
CDR3 DNA: TGTGCCAGCAGGCGGGACTCCCCCTTCGGTGAGCAGTTCTTC
CDR3 protein: CASRRDSPFGEQFF

V gene: TRBV11-2
D gene: .
J gene: TRBJ1-5
clone size: .
CDR3 DNA: TGTGCCAGCAGCTTTCTGGGGGAGGTGCAGCCCCAGCATTTT
CDR3 protein: CASSFLGEVQPQHF

V gene: TRBV28
D gene: TRBD1
J gene: TRBJ1-5
clone size: .
CDR3 DNA: TGTGCCAGCACCGACCCAACAGGGGCCTATAGCAATCAGCCCCAGCATTTT
CDR3 protein: CASTDPTGAYSNQPQHF

V gene: TRBV5-1
D gene: TRBD1
J gene: TRBJ2-1
clone size: .
CDR3 DNA: TGCGCCAGCTGGGAGACAGGGAGCAATGAGCAGTTCTTC
CDR3 protein: CASWETGSNEQFF

V gene: TRBV10-3
D gene: .
J gene: TRBJ2-4
clone size: .
CDR3 DNA: TGTGCCATCAGTGAGTCGACGGGAGCTCTTACCAGAAACATTCAGTACTTC
CDR3 protein: CAISESTGALTRNIQYF

V gene: TRBV4-2
D gene: .
J gene: TRBJ1-1
clone size: .
CDR3 DNA: TGTGCCAGCAGCCAAGATGAGGGCCTCACTGAAGCTTTCTTT
CDR3 protein: CASSQDEGLTEAFF

V gene: TRBV5-6
D gene: TRBD1
J gene: TRBJ2-7
clone size: .
CDR3 DNA: TGTGCCAGCAGCCGCACAGGGGACTACGAGCAGTACTTC
CDR3 protein: CASSRTGDYEQYF

V gene: TRBV11-2
D gene: .
J gene: TRBJ1-1
clone size: .
CDR3 DNA: TGTGCCAGCAGCTTGAGGGGGTTAGACACTGAAGCTTTCTTT
CDR3 protein: CASSLRGLDTEAFF

V gene: TRBV5-4
D gene: .
J gene: TRBJ1-6
clone size: few
CDR3 DNA: TGTGCCAGCAGCCTTTCTGGGACAAGCTCTAATTCACCCCTCCACTTT
CDR3 protein: CASSLSGTSSNSPLHF

V gene: TRBV6-6
D gene: TRBD2
J gene: TRBJ2-1
clone size: .
CDR3 DNA: TGTGCCAGCAGCGCGGCGGGGGGGGGTCGCAATGAGCAGTTCTTC
CDR3 protein: CASSAAGGGRNEQFF

V gene: TRBV2
D gene: TRBD2
J gene: TRBJ2-1
clone size: few
CDR3 DNA: TGTGCCGACATCTCCGGGGGGGACTACAATGAGCAGTTCTTC
CDR3 protein: CADISGGDYNEQFF

V gene: TRBV5-4
D gene: TRBD1
J gene: TRBJ2-7
clone size: .
CDR3 DNA: TGTGCCAGCAGCCACCCGACAGGGAGCAGACTCTACGAGCAGTACTTC
CDR3 protein: CASSHPTGSRLYEQYF

V gene: TRBV5-1
D gene: TRBD2
J gene: TRBJ2-5
clone size: .
CDR3 DNA: TGCGCCAGCAGCTTTAGCGGGGAGGAGACCCAGTACTTC
CDR3 protein: CASSFSGEETQYF

V gene: TRBV29-1
D gene: .
J gene: TRBJ2-1
clone size: .
CDR3 DNA: TGCAGCGGGTTGGGGGGTCTAAGGAATGAGCAGTTCTTC
CDR3 protein: CSGLGGLRNEQFF

V gene: TRBV6-1
D gene: TRBD1
J gene: TRBJ1-6
clone size: .
CDR3 DNA: TGTGCCAGCAGTGCCGACAGGGAATATAATTCACCCCTCCACTTT
CDR3 protein: CASSADREYNSPLHF

V gene: TRBV5-4
D gene: .
J gene: TRBJ1-2
clone size: .
CDR3 DNA: TGTGCCAGCAGCTACTCAGCAGGGCCCTATGGCTACACCTTC
CDR3 protein: CASSYSAGPYGYTF

V gene: TRBV9
D gene: .
J gene: TRBJ1-6
clone size: few
CDR3 DNA: TGTGCCAGCAGCGTACGGACAGAGGAGAATTCACCCCTCCACTTT
CDR3 protein: CASSVRTEENSPLHF

V gene: TRBV19
D gene: TRBD1
J gene: TRBJ2-7
clone size: .
CDR3 DNA: TGTGCCAGTAAAGGGGGCGGGGAGCAGTACTTC
CDR3 protein: CASKGGGEQYF

V gene: TRBV18
D gene: TRBD2
J gene: TRBJ2-7
clone size: .
CDR3 DNA: TGTGCCAGCTCACCACAGGCGGGGGGGCTCTACGAGCAGTACTTC
CDR3 protein: CASSPQAGGLYEQYF

V gene: TRBV5-1
D gene: TRBD2
J gene: TRBJ2-3
clone size: .
CDR3 DNA: TGCGCCAGCAGCATAGCGGGGTTCACAGATACGCAGTATTTT
CDR3 protein: CASSIAGFTDTQYF

V gene: TRBV6-6
D gene: TRBD2
J gene: TRBJ2-3
clone size: .
CDR3 DNA: TGTGCCAGCAGTTTCCCGGGACTAGCGGATACGCAGTATTTT
CDR3 protein: CASSFPGLADTQYF

V gene: TRBV7-9
D gene: .
J gene: TRBJ1-1
clone size: .
CDR3 DNA: TGTTCCAGCAGCTCACCGGAGAGGGCGGCTTTCTTT
CDR3 protein: CSSSSPERAAFF

V gene: TRBV7-7
D gene: .
J gene: TRBJ2-5
clone size: .
CDR3 DNA: TGTGCCAGCAGCTTAGCCTCAGGCGTGGGCCAAGAGACCCAGTACTTC
CDR3 protein: CASSLASGVGQETQYF

V gene: TRBV4-1
D gene: TRBD2
J gene: TRBJ2-3
clone size: .
CDR3 DNA: TGCGCCAGCAGCCAAGATCAGCGGGGGGGCTCAGATACGCAGTATTTT
CDR3 protein: CASSQDQRGGSDTQYF

V gene: TRBV9
D gene: TRBD2
J gene: TRBJ2-7
clone size: .
CDR3 DNA: TGTGCCAGCAGCCCTTGGGGGGGAAAGGACGAGCAGTACTTC
CDR3 protein: CASSPWGGKDEQYF

V gene: TRBV7-9
D gene: TRBD1
J gene: TRBJ1-1
clone size: .
CDR3 DNA: TGTTCCAGCAGCTTAGGTGATCCGGGACAGGGTACTGCTTTCTTT
CDR3 protein: CSSSLGDPGQGTAFF

V gene: TRBV6-5
D gene: .
J gene: TRBJ1-1
clone size: once
CDR3 DNA: TGTGCCAGCAGTTTAGCAGAGAACACTGAAGCTTTCTTT
CDR3 protein: CASSLAENTEAFF

V gene: TRBV21-1
D gene: .
J gene: TRBJ2-7
clone size: .
CDR3 DNA: TGTGCCAGCAGCAAAGTCCCCCGGGTCGAGCAGTACTTC
CDR3 protein: CASSKVPRVEQYF

V gene: TRBV7-9
D gene: TRBD1
J gene: TRBJ1-5
clone size: .
CDR3 DNA: TGTTCCAGCAGCTCATGGACAGGGGCGAGCAATCAGCCCCAGCATTTT
CDR3 protein: CSSSSWTGASNQPQHF

V gene: TRBV7-2
D gene: .
J gene: TRBJ1-1
clone size: few
CDR3 DNA: TGTGCCAGCACTATGAGAAACACTGAAGCTTTCTTT
CDR3 protein: CASTMRNTEAFF

V gene: TRBV29-1
D gene: .
J gene: TRBJ2-1
clone size: .
CDR3 DNA: TGCAGCGTTGAAGGGTCAACGGGGTCCTACAATGAGCAGTTCTTC
CDR3 protein: CSVEGSTGSYNEQFF

V gene: TRBV11-2
D gene: .
J gene: TRBJ2-7
clone size: .
CDR3 DNA: TGTGCCAGCAGCTTAGGGGGCGGGACGCTGGACTACGAGCAGTACTTC
CDR3 protein: CASSLGGGTLDYEQYF

V gene: TRBV18
D gene: .
J gene: TRBJ1-5
clone size: .
CDR3 DNA: TGTGCCAGCTCACCGGAGAGGAATCAGCCCCAGCATTTT
CDR3 protein: CASSPERNQPQHF

V gene: TRBV11-2
D gene: .
J gene: TRBJ1-2
clone size: .
CDR3 DNA: TGTGCCAGCAGCTTTACGGGGGAGGGAGGCTACACCTTC
CDR3 protein: CASSFTGEGGYTF

V gene: TRBV7-2
D gene: TRBD1
J gene: TRBJ1-2
clone size: .
CDR3 DNA: TGTGCCAGCAGCCCGGACAGGAACTATGGCTACACCTTC
CDR3 protein: CASSPDRNYGYTF

V gene: TRBV5-1
D gene: .
J gene: TRBJ1-2
clone size: once
CDR3 DNA: TGCGCCAGCAGCTTGGGCCAGGGTGTCAATTACTATGGCTACACCTTC
CDR3 protein: CASSLGQGVNYYGYTF

V gene: TRBV30
D gene: .
J gene: TRBJ1-3
clone size: .
CDR3 DNA: TGTGCCTGGACAGGGGCGATTGGAAACACCATATATTTT
CDR3 protein: CAWTGAIGNTIYF

V gene: TRBV19
D gene: .
J gene: TRBJ1-1
clone size: .
CDR3 DNA: TGTGCCAGCGAGGTCGGCAGTACGGCCACTGAAGCTTTCTTT
CDR3 protein: CASEVGSTATEAFF

V gene: TRBV7-9
D gene: .
J gene: TRBJ1-1
clone size: .
CDR3 DNA: TGTTCCAGCAGCCCCAACTTGAACACTGAAGCTTTCTTT
CDR3 protein: CSSSPNLNTEAFF

V gene: TRBV9
D gene: .
J gene: TRBJ1-1
clone size: .
CDR3 DNA: TGTGCCAGCAGCAAACACAGGGAAGGGGCTTTCTTT
CDR3 protein: CASSKHREGAFF

V gene: TRBV7-9
D gene: .
J gene: TRBJ2-7
clone size: .
CDR3 DNA: TGTGCCAGCACCTCGCCTAGGAGCCTCTACGAGCAGTACTTC
CDR3 protein: CASTSPRSLYEQYF

V gene: TRBV6-8
D gene: .
J gene: TRBJ2-6
clone size: .
CDR3 DNA: TGTGCCAGCAGTTATAGAGGGAACTCTGGGGCCAACGTCCTGACTTTC
CDR3 protein: CASSYRGNSGANVLTF

V gene: TRBV7-2
D gene: .
J gene: TRBJ1-1
clone size: .
CDR3 DNA: TGTGCCAGCAGCTTAGTGGGGGGGAGGGACACTGAAGCTTTCTTT
CDR3 protein: CASSLVGGRDTEAFF

V gene: TRBV4-2
D gene: .
J gene: TRBJ1-6
clone size: .
CDR3 DNA: TGTGCCAGCAGCCAAGATGCAGGCCTATCCACCTCACCCCTCCACTTT
CDR3 protein: CASSQDAGLSTSPLHF

V gene: TRBV30
D gene: .
J gene: TRBJ2-3
clone size: .
CDR3 DNA: TGTGCCTGGAGTGAGGAGACAGATACGCAGTATTTT
CDR3 protein: CAWSEETDTQYF

V gene: TRBV11-2
D gene: TRBD2
J gene: TRBJ2-5
clone size: .
CDR3 DNA: TGTGCCAGCAGCGCGCGGGGGTACCCAGCCCAAGAGACCCAGTACTTC
CDR3 protein: CASSARGYPAQETQYF

V gene: TRBV5-1
D gene: TRBD2
J gene: TRBJ2-3
clone size: .
CDR3 DNA: TGCGCCAGCAGCCTAGCGGGGCCCGGCACAGATACGCAGTATTTT
CDR3 protein: CASSLAGPGTDTQYF

V gene: TRBV19
D gene: TRBD1
J gene: TRBJ1-1
clone size: .
CDR3 DNA: TGTGCCAGTGGACAGGGGGCGGGTGAAGCTTTCTTT
CDR3 protein: CASGQGAGEAFF

V gene: TRBV5-4
D gene: TRBD1
J gene: TRBJ1-2
clone size: once
CDR3 DNA: TGTGCCAGCAGCCCAGGGGACAGGCAGTCTAACTATGGCTACCCCTTC
CDR3 protein: CASSPGDRQSNYGYPF

V gene: TRBV4-1
D gene: .
J gene: TRBJ1-4
clone size: few
CDR3 DNA: TGCGCCAGCAGCCGAGTCGGTGAAAAACTGTTTTTT
CDR3 protein: CASSRVGEKLFF

V gene: TRBV6-1
D gene: .
J gene: TRBJ2-1
clone size: once
CDR3 DNA: TGTGCCAGCATACAAGGGGGCTCCTACAATGAGCAGTTCTTC
CDR3 protein: CASIQGGSYNEQFF